This TCR beta chain emerged from a study of OX40 agonist ivuxolimab in advanced cancers. Whole-study context: Patients with hepatocellular carcinoma, melanoma, renal cell or head and neck cancer made up the dose-escalation patients. Treatment received earlier with anti-PD-1, anti-PD-L1 or anti-CTLA-4 agents was allowed, and 40% had some. Of the patients, three showed partial responses, one with hepatocellular carcinoma and two with cutaneous melanoma.

Clones were read by immunoSEQ multiplex PCR, and TCRdb kept only the in-frame ones, dropping some. The table shows about 76,000 clones, with approximately 80% occurring only once. Points from the study as a whole: There were, on average, more expanded clones in CD8+ T cells than in CD4+.

Note on this clone: Its specificity is not known.

The ends were cut back, 0 bases at V and 4 bases at J, with 7 bases in the middle. CDR3 length: 13 amino acids. CDR1 is SGDLS and CDR2 is YYNGEE in the germline V gene. Sequenced here: CD4+ or CD8+ T cells sorted from blood, sampled in a trial of the OX40 agonist ivuxolimab. The chain is built from TRBV9 and TRBJ1-2, with D perhaps TRBD1 (5 bases). This clonotype was sampled from an adult with an advanced solid tumor such as melanoma, head and neck, liver or kidney cancer. CDR3: CASSVGGPYGYTF. The DNA of the CDR3 is TGTGCCAGCAGCGTAGGGGGCCCCTATGGCTACACCTTC. Full variable domain (rest looked up from reference TRBV9 and TRBJ1-2): DSGVTQTPKHLITATGQRVTLRCSPRSGDLSVYWYQQSLDQGLQFLIQYYNGEERAKGNILERFSAQQFPDLHSELNLSSLELGDSALYFCASSVGGPYGYTFGSGTRLTVV.